This TCR beta chain was captured by sequencing in a study of Graves' ophthalmopathy and Graves' hyperthyroidism listed by TCRdb under 2018. About the investigation overall: Hyperthyroidism was defined as stable when no progression to ophthalmopathy occurred within 18 months of follow-up. In more than five hyperthyroidism patients, the T-cell repertoires found in thyroid tissue were compared with those found in blood. In total, approximately 140 blood samples were TCR-sequenced: around 42 ophthalmopathy, 75 hyperthyroidism and about 17 hyperthyroidism-to-ophthalmopathy patients. The study used signatures of the TCR beta repertoire to tell Graves' ophthalmopathy apart from Graves' hyperthyroidism and to predict which patients would progress to ophthalmopathy. Following sampling, methimazole starting at 30 mg daily was administered to hyperthyroidism patients, and high-dose intravenous methylprednisolone was administered to ophthalmopathy patients. For independent validation, a separate cohort was made up of 18 hyperthyroidism patients plus 17 patients who later progressed from hyperthyroidism to ophthalmopathy. A discovery set of 90 to 100 patients (about 45 ophthalmopathy, about 59 stable hyperthyroidism) was enrolled to explore V-J signatures distinguishing ophthalmopathy from hyperthyroidism.

Ten or more counts support this clonotype. Its target antigen remains unknown. Base quality data are lacking; no much larger clone is found one base away. Points the paper makes about the study in general: Among expanded thyroid clonotypes with frequency above 0.001, most also showed up in blood, which suggests that blood repertoires may reflect the thyroid immune response. In cross-validation, the 13-signature model distinguished ophthalmopathy from stable hyperthyroidism with about 90% sensitivity and about 81% specificity, while in the test set the corresponding values were roughly 80% and 75%. In validation, the model predicted ophthalmopathy progression with roughly 68% sensitivity and about 73% specificity; eleven to twelve predicted patients were CT-confirmed with GO in a median of around 6 months. Sample size was not statistically predetermined, and group allocation was not concealed from the investigators.

Patients with hyperthyroidism were aged 18 to 65 years, had been newly diagnosed, and had a disease duration of less than 2 months. Patients with other autoimmune diseases, uncontrolled infections, pregnancy or lactation were excluded. Clinical symptoms, serum thyroxine, TRAb, thyroid ultrasound and orbital computed tomography formed the basis of the diagnosis. Trizol reagent was used to extract the total RNA, and its quality was then checked on an Agilent 2100 Bioanalyzer. CDR1 and CDR2, per the germline V gene, are WSHSY and SAAADI. The CDR3 sequence holds 12 residues, the cysteine and phenylalanine included. The sequence is cut down to CDR3 DNA, 36 bases in frame from base 1. V is cut by 10 bases and J by 1 base, and the space between the germline ends is 10 bases. TCR beta CDR3 regions were amplified from RNA transcripts for repertoire sequencing. The first round was an RT-PCR using HTBI primers with the Qiagen OneStep RT-PCR kit, and this first round was followed by a second-round multiplex PCR, then size selection and purification. Libraries were sequenced paired-end with 100 bp reads on an Illumina HiSeq2000. In the source study's methods: Reads were processed with SOAPnuke, discarding reads with adapters, uncalled bases, mean Phred below 15, or no exact constant-primer or identifier match. High-quality paired reads were merged with COPE v1.2.5. Each unique nucleotide sequence was treated as a clonotype, and MiTCR v1.1 was used to align the clonotypes to the IMGT TRB V, D and J references. Only V-J combinations with frequency above 0.0001 were analysed, covering approximately 99% of repertoires. A TCR clonal expansion and chaos score per V-J combination was defined as the ratio of F50 clonal expansion to chaos observed in the TCRdist matrix. Welch's t-statistics and random forest were used to reduce features to over ten V-J combinations, which were fed into a naive Bayes classifier. The Morisita-Horn index was used to measure how similar the thyroid and blood repertoires were. TCRdb handled the public reads itself, with Q25 trimming in fastp and clone calling in MiXCR, and kept productive beta chains. Each CDR3 protein appears once, grouped with its most common genes and DNA. Here the V and J calls rest on TCRdb's processing, not on the authors' analysis. The sample includes around 1,000,000 distinct CDR3 sequences, with about 36% observed a single time. The ten largest make up around 10% of the sample.

The clonotype originates from an adult man with Graves' hyperthyroidism. The specimen was peripheral blood or thyroid tissue (not recorded which). In this chain, TRBV10-2 is recombined with TRBJ1-1; the D gene is unclear. The DNA reads TGCGCCACCGCACCGGGGAACACTGAAGCTTTCTTT. The translation is CATAPGNTEAFF.